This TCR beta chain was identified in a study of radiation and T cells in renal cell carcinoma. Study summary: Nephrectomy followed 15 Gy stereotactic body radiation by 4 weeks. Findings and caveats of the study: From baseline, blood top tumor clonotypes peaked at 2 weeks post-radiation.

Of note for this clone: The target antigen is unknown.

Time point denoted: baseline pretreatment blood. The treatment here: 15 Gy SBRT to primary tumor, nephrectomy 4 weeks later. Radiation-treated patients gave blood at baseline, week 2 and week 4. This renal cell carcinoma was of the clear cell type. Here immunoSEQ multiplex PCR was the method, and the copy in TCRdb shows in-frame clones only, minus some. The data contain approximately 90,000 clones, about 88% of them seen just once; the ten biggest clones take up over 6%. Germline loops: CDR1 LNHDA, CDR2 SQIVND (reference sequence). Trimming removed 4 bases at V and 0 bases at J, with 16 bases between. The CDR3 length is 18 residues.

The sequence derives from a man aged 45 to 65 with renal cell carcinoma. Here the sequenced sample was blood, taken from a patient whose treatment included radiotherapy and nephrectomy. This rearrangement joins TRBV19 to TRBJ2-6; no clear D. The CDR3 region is CASSRQIEVYSGANVLTF. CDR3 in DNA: TGTGCCAGTAGTAGACAAATTGAGGTTTACTCTGGGGCCAACGTCCTGACTTTC.